This T cell receptor (beta chain) is from a study of neurological immune-mediated disorders. Study-wide results and limits: None of the CDR3 amino acid sequences of expanded clones were shared across subjects, and this suggested private repertoires in all groups. HTLV-1-associated myelopathy had the most TCR clonal expansion, while multiple sclerosis had the least, a level that fell below healthy controls.

As for the cDNA, it was generated by 5'RACE with 10-nucleotide random UMIs. TCRdb called the 5' RACE reads again in MiXCR, with one record for every CDR3 protein. This sample yields roughly 80,000 distinct CDR3 sequences, of which approximately 10% are seen a single time; 1.7% belongs to the top ten. The germline gives CDR1 SEHNR, CDR2 FQNEAQ (reference sequence). This CDR3 spans 16 amino acids. The ends lost 5 bases at V and 5 bases at J; junction bases unmatched: 9. Only a few counts were recorded for this clonotype. The target antigen is unknown. Sequencing input: PBMCs. The rearrangement joins TRBV7-9 to TRBJ2-1; 10 bases are a match to TRBD2. The clonotype comes from a middle-aged man in good health. CDR3 nucleotides: TGTGCCAGCAGCCCGGTAGCGGGAGGCCTTCACAATGAGCAGTTCTTC. Its protein is CASSPVAGGLHNEQFF.